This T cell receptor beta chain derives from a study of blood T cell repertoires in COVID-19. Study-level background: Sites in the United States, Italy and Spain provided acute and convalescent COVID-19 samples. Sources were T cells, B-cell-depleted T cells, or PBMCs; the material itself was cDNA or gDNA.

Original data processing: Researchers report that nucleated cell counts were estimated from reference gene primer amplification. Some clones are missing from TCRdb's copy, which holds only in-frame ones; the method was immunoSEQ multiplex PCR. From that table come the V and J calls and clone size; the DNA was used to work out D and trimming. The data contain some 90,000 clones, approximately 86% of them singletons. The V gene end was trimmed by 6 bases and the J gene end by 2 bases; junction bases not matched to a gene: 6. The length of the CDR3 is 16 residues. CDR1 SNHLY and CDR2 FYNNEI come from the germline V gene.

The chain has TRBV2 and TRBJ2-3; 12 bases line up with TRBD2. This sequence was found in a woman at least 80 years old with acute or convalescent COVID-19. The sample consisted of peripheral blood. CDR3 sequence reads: CASRAGLAGITDTQYF. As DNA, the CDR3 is TGTGCCAGCAGAGCCGGACTAGCGGGAATCACAGATACGCAGTATTTT.